These 17 T cell receptor beta chains came from one sample sequenced in a study of blood T cell repertoires in COVID-19. Using immunoSEQ multiplex PCR, the repertoire was profiled, and TCRdb retains in-frame clones only, with some absent. The table includes about 90,000 clones, around 90% detected once. Sequenced material: peripheral blood. All receptors come from a woman aged 65 to 85 with acute or convalescent COVID-19.

The J gene is TRBJ2-7, the V gene TRBV7-2, with TRBD2 matching 7 bases. After removal of 5 bases from V and 0 bases from J, the junction contained 13 bases not matched to a gene. CDR3 length: 17 amino acids. CDR1 is SGHTA, CDR2 FQGNSA, per germline. The DNA for the CDR3 is TGTGCCAGCAGCCGGAACCCGACTAGCCGTGGCTCCTACGAGCAGTACTTC. As protein: CASSRNPTSRGSYEQYF.

This clone was recorded only once. The rearrangement joins TRBV4-1 to TRBJ1-5; D possibly corresponds to TRBD1 (5 bases). From germline, CDR1 is MGHRA and CDR2 YSYEKL. V was shortened by 0 bases and J by 3 bases, with 9 bases between the two germline ends. The CDR3 sequence is 15 residues long. The CDR3: CASSQDQGFNQPQHF. CDR3 bases: TGCGCCAGCAGCCAAGATCAGGGTTTCAATCAGCCCCAGCATTTT.

In the case of this clone: The sample holds other DNA sequences that translate to the same CDR3. V usage is TRBV18 and J usage is TRBJ1-5, with D maybe TRBD1 (5 bases). CDR3 length equals 14 residues. Germline values: CDR1 KGHSH, CDR2 LQKENI. Trimming took off 3 bases at V and 1 base at J, with 7 bases between the two ends. The CDR3 sequence is CASSPQGSNQPQHF. The DNA of the CDR3 is TGTGCCAGCTCACCTCAGGGAAGCAATCAGCCCCAGCATTTT.

The rearrangement links TRBV5-1 to TRBJ1-1, with TRBD1 as a possible D gene (5 bases). In germline, CDR1 is SGHRS, CDR2 YFSETQ. Deletions cut 4 bases from V and 9 bases from J, with 16 bases between. The CDR3 consists of 13 residues. The CDR3 spells CASSEERGSQAFF. CDR3 DNA: TGCGCCAGCAGCGAGGAAAGGGGATCTCAAGCTTTCTTT.

The J gene is TRBJ1-1, the V gene TRBV18; D is undetermined. The V gene's germline CDR1 is KGHSH and CDR2 LQKENI. The V gene lost 1 base and the J gene lost 0 bases, with 9 bases spanning the gap. This CDR3 has 15 amino acids. The CDR3 loop reads CASSPHEGMNTEAFF. CDR3 nucleotide sequence: TGTGCCAGCTCACCACATGAGGGTATGAACACTGAAGCTTTCTTT.

The rearrangement links TRBV3-1 (or the pseudogene TRBV3-2) to TRBJ1-5; 7 bases agree with TRBD1. Germline V gives CDR1 LGHDT, CDR2 YNNKEL (reference sequence). The CDR3 is 18 amino acids. J was trimmed by 0 bases and V by 0 bases; bases with no gene match: 8. CDR3 sequence: CASSQDPRTGYSNQPQHF. The CDR3 DNA is TGTGCCAGCAGCCAAGATCCCCGGACAGGTTATAGCAATCAGCCCCAGCATTTT.

V is TRBV5-1 and J is TRBJ2-2, with 7 bases fitting TRBD1. The V segment lost 0 bases and the J segment 2 bases; nucleotides outside the gene matches: 7. This CDR3 contains 17 residues. Germline V gene data show CDR1 as SGHRS and CDR2 as YFSETQ. The CDR3 bases are TGCGCCAGCAGCTTGGACCAGAGGACAGGAAACACCGGGGAGCTGTTTTTT. Residues: CASSLDQRTGNTGELFF.

This clone was seen only once. V and J are TRBV6-5 and TRBJ1-1; TRBD1 matches at 7 bases. Germline V gene lookup returns CDR1 MNHEY and CDR2 SVGAGI. The CDR3 totals 14 residues. V lost 6 bases and J lost 1; bases outside the gene matches: 5. CDR3 protein: CASRRSGGNTEAFF. Written as DNA, the CDR3 is TGTGCCAGCAGACGCTCAGGGGGGAACACTGAAGCTTTCTTT.

CDR3 bases: TGTGCCAGCAGAGCCGGACAGCCCAATCAGCCCCAGCATTTT. It is translated as CASRAGQPNQPQHF. The rearrangement uses TRBV6-5 and TRBJ1-5; D might be TRBD1 (6 bases). This CDR3 spans 14 amino acids. From germline, CDR1 is MNHEY and CDR2 SVGAGI. V gave up 6 bases and J gave up 3 bases, with 12 bases separating them.

V and J are TRBV5-1 and TRBJ2-3, with D tentatively TRBD2 (5 bases). The CDR3 extends over 17 amino acids. Germline CDR1 is SGHRS and CDR2 is YFSETQ. The V end lost 4 bases, the J end lost 0 bases, and 18 bases lay between the germline ends. The CDR3 here is CASSPRRAGISTDTQYF. The CDR3 DNA sequence: TGCGCCAGCAGCCCCCGACGGGCGGGCATAAGCACAGATACGCAGTATTTT.

This chain uses TRBV19 with TRBJ1-1; D remains unclear. The germline V gene encodes CDR1 LNHDA and CDR2 SQIVND (reference sequence). Trimming left V 8 bases short and J 5 bases short, with 15 bases between. The CDR3 length is 13 residues. CDR3 in amino acids: CASEWAAGTEAFF. In DNA, the CDR3 is TGTGCCAGTGAGTGGGCCGCTGGTACTGAAGCTTTCTTT.

This chain links TRBV27 with TRBJ2-7; D might be TRBD1 (5 bases). V gave up 2 bases and J gave up 1 base, with 15 bases separating them. The CDR3 spans 16 residues. From germline, CDR1 is MNHEY and CDR2 SMNVEV (reference sequence). The CDR3 spells CASSLVYQGGSYEQYF. The DNA of the CDR3 is TGTGCCAGCAGTTTAGTGTACCAGGGTGGTTCCTACGAGCAGTACTTC.

The CDR3 loop reads CASSLDGGSRTEAFF. The CDR3 coding sequence is TGTGCCAGCAGCTTAGATGGGGGGTCGCGCACTGAAGCTTTCTTT. V and J are TRBV11-2 and TRBJ1-1, with a possible D match to TRBD1 (5 bases). V was pared by 0 bases and J by 4 bases, with 12 bases between. Germline assignment: CDR1 SGHAT and CDR2 FQNNGV. This CDR3 comprises 15 residues.

This sequence joins TRBV5-1 and TRBJ1-4; 10 nucleotides align to TRBD1. Losses at the gene ends were 4 bases for V and 7 bases for J; bases not matched to a gene: 7. The CDR3 consists of 15 residues. Germline values: CDR1 SGHRS, CDR2 YFSETQ. CDR3 in amino acids: CASSLDGTGAEKLFF. The CDR3 DNA follows: TGCGCCAGCAGCCTTGACGGGACAGGGGCTGAAAAACTGTTTTTT.

This chain joins TRBV27 and TRBJ1-4; D uncertain. CDR1 is MNHEY and CDR2 is SMNVEV in the germline V gene (reference sequence). The CDR3 is made up of 11 amino acids. V lost 8 bases and J lost 10, with 11 bases in between. The CDR3 is CASGGTAKLFF. CDR3 nucleotides: TGTGCCAGCGGAGGCACAGCAAAACTGTTTTTT. The variable domain in full, completed from reference TRBV27 and TRBJ1-4, reads EAQVTQNPRYLITVTGKKLTVTCSQNMNHEYMSWYRQDPGLGLRQIYYSMNVEVTDKGDVPEGYKVSRKEKRNFPLILESPSPNQTSLYFCASGGTAKLFFGSGTQLSVL.

V usage is TRBV27 and J usage is TRBJ2-1; 7 nucleotides match TRBD1. J was trimmed by 4 bases and V by 2 bases; bases with no gene match: 2. This CDR3 is built from 14 residues. The germline V gene encodes CDR1 MNHEY and CDR2 SMNVEV (reference sequence). The CDR3 reads CASSLDRVYNEQFF. The CDR3 coding sequence is TGTGCCAGCAGTTTAGACAGGGTTTACAATGAGCAGTTCTTC.

This clone appeared a few times. The chain joins TRBV29-1 to TRBJ2-2; 8 bases fit TRBD1. Unmatched junction bases numbered 5, after V lost 7 bases and J lost 4 bases. The CDR3 extends over 13 amino acids. Germline CDR1 is SQVTM and CDR2 is ANQGSEA. CDR3 sequence reads: CSGQGTATGELFF. CDR3 DNA sequence: TGCAGCGGACAGGGGACAGCCACCGGGGAGCTGTTTTTT.